A selection of T cell receptor beta chains follows, all from one sample in a study of blood T cell repertoires in COVID-19. Profiled with immunoSEQ multiplex PCR; TCRdb holds only in-frame clones, not every one. The sample includes around 100,000 clones, around 82% of them seen just once. The source material was peripheral blood. These TCRs come from a human donor in a cohort sampled during active or convalescent COVID-19. CDR3s include the opening cysteine and the closing phenylalanine or tryptophan. The order of the fields is J gene, V gene, clone size, D gene, CDR3 DNA, CDR3 protein. D genes are given only for firm matches. Only some rows state a clone size, as once, few, many or a class for expanded clones.

TRBJ2-3 TRBV5-4 - - TGTGCCAGCAGCTTGTTAACAAACACAGATACGCAGTATTTT CASSLLTNTDTQYF
TRBJ1-1 TRBV2 once - TGTGCCAGCAGTGGAAGCCTGGGGGCTGTGAACACTGAAGCTTTCTTT CASSGSLGAVNTEAFF
TRBJ1-1 TRBV29-1 - TRBD1 TGCAGCGTTGAGGACAGGGCCACTGAAGCTTTCTTT CSVEDRATEAFF
TRBJ1-1 TRBV28 - - TGTGCCAGCAGTCCGCGATTGGGAGAGACTGAAGCTTTCTTT CASSPRLGETEAFF
TRBJ2-3 TRBV10-3 few TRBD1 TGTGCCATCAGTGACACAGGGGGATCTTATTTTAGCACAGATACGCAGTATTTT CAISDTGGSYFSTDTQYF
TRBJ2-3 TRBV5-1 once TRBD2 TGCGCCAGCAGAAGGCGCGGGGGTACCACAGATACGCAGTATTTT CASRRRGGTTDTQYF
TRBJ2-3 TRBV5-1 - TRBD2 TGCGCCAGCAGCTCCAGCGGGGCAAGCACAGATACGCAGTATTTT CASSSSGASTDTQYF
TRBJ1-3 TRBV19 - - TGTGCCAGTAGTGGAGGTAAAGGAAACACCATATATTTT CASSGGKGNTIYF
TRBJ2-7 TRBV28 - TRBD1 TGTGCCAGCAGTTCACCCGCCGGGACAGGGACCTACGAGCAGTACTTC CASSSPAGTGTYEQYF
TRBJ1-3 TRBV9 - - TGTGCCAGCAGCTCGCGGGCGAGCGGGTACTCTGGAAACACCATATATTTT CASSSRASGYSGNTIYF
TRBJ1-2 TRBV24-1 few - TGTGCCACCAGTGAAGGGGGCTATGGCTACACCTTC CATSEGGYGYTF
TRBJ1-4 TRBV18 - TRBD1 TGTGCCAGCTCACCACGGGGACAGGGTCGGAATGAAAAACTGTTTTTT CASSPRGQGRNEKLFF
TRBJ1-5 TRBV10-1 - - TGCGCCAGCAGTGCTTACAGCTCTAGCAATCAGCCCCAGCATTTT CASSAYSSSNQPQHF
TRBJ1-2 TRBV2 - TRBD1 TGTGCCAGCAGGGGGCGGGACAGGAACTATGGCTACACCTTC CASRGRDRNYGYTF
TRBJ2-2 TRBV27 - - TGTGCCAGCAGTTTTAACGGCGGGGAGCTGTTTTTT CASSFNGGELFF
TRBJ2-7 TRBV5-4 few TRBD1 TGTGCCAGCAGCTCCCCCCCGGGGACAGGGAGCTCCTACGAGCAGTACTTC CASSSPPGTGSSYEQYF
TRBJ1-2 TRBV3-1/TRBV3-2 - TRBD1 TGTGCCAGCATTGGGGACAGGAACTATGGCTACACCTTC CASIGDRNYGYTF
TRBJ1-2 TRBV2 few TRBD1 TGTGCCAGCAGAGTTAAAAACAGGGGGCCCGACTATGGCTACACCTTC CASRVKNRGPDYGYTF
TRBJ1-6 TRBV11-3 - - TGTGCCAGCAGCTCACAAGGGGGGGATTCACCCCTCCACTTT CASSSQGGDSPLHF
TRBJ2-2 TRBV9 - TRBD1 TGTGCCAGCAGCCCTCAGACAGGGATGAGCACCGGGGAGCTGTTTTTT CASSPQTGMSTGELFF
TRBJ1-2 TRBV2 - - TGTGCCAGCAAAGGGGGATACCCCCGCTACACCTTC CASKGGYPRYTF
TRBJ1-2 TRBV6-2/TRBV6-3 few - TGTGCCAGCAGTTACTCAGGGGGTCAGAATGGCTACACCTTC CASSYSGGQNGYTF
TRBJ1-1 TRBV21-1 - - TGTGCCCGTAGTTCCCGCCAGGACAGGGGATCGAACACTGAAGCTTTCTTT CARSSRQDRGSNTEAFF
TRBJ2-1 TRBV5-6 few - TGTGCCAGCAGCTCGCTTATCCAGGGCAATGAGCAGTTCTTC CASSSLIQGNEQFF
TRBJ1-2 TRBV5-5 - - TGTGCCAGCAGCTTTATAGGGGATCTGGACTATGGCTACACCTTC CASSFIGDLDYGYTF
TRBJ2-1 TRBV11-3 - TRBD2 TGTGCCAGCAGCTTTACGACTAGCGGGGCTTACAATGAGCAGTTCTTC CASSFTTSGAYNEQFF
TRBJ2-5 TRBV18 few - TGTGCCAGCTCACCGGACGGGATCGGGCAAGAGACCCAGTACTTC CASSPDGIGQETQYF
TRBJ1-5 TRBV5-1 - - TGCGCCAGCAGCCCGGACAGTGTCAATCAGCCCCAGCATTTT CASSPDSVNQPQHF
TRBJ2-1 TRBV7-6 - - TGTGCCAGCAGCCCACAGGAAGGGGACTACAATGAGCAGTTCTTC CASSPQEGDYNEQFF
TRBJ1-2 TRBV28 once - TGTGCCAGCAGTCCCCCCCAGGGAGGGAAGAACTATGGCTACACCTTC CASSPPQGGKNYGYTF
TRBJ1-2 TRBV30 once TRBD1 TGTGCCTGGAGTTACGACAGGGACTATGGCTACACCTTC CAWSYDRDYGYTF
TRBJ2-3 TRBV5-4 - TRBD2 TGTGCCAGCAGCTTGGGGACTAGCGGGCGAGATACGCAGTATTTT CASSLGTSGRDTQYF
TRBJ1-2 TRBV5-1 - - TGCGCCAGCAGCTTGAGGGAGGGAGTTGGCGGCTACACCTTC CASSLREGVGGYTF
TRBJ2-7 TRBV10-1 - TRBD2 TGCGCCAGCAGTGAGTCGGGTAGGGAGGGCGAGCAGTACTTC CASSESGREGEQYF
TRBJ1-4 TRBV29-1 - - TGCAGCGGTTCCAGTGCAACTAATGAAAAACTGTTTTTT CSGSSATNEKLFF
TRBJ1-4 TRBV7-9 few TRBD1 TGTGCCAGCAGTCAACAGGGGGGCGCAACTAATGAAAAACTGTTTTTT CASSQQGGATNEKLFF
TRBJ1-2 TRBV21-1 - - TGTGCCAGCAGCAAAGCGCTTAAGGGGAACTATGGCTACACCTTC CASSKALKGNYGYTF
TRBJ2-5 TRBV11-2 - TRBD1 TGTGCCAGCAGCTCGGACAGGATCCAAGAGACCCAGTACTTC CASSSDRIQETQYF
TRBJ1-5 TRBV19 - - TGTGCCAGTACTCTGGACACTAATAGCAATCAGCCCCAGCATTTT CASTLDTNSNQPQHF
TRBJ1-2 TRBV19 - - TGTGCCAGTAGTATGGTTCAGGACTATGGCTACACCTTC CASSMVQDYGYTF
TRBJ2-1 TRBV19 - - TGTGCCAGTAGAGTATCAGGGGTAGGTGAGCAGTTCTTC CASRVSGVGEQFF
TRBJ2-2 TRBV7-3 - - TGTGCCAGCAGCTTAGAGATGAACACCGGGGAGCTGTTTTTT CASSLEMNTGELFF
TRBJ1-1 TRBV6-5 - - TGTGCCAGCAGGGAGGGCAGGAGGACGAACACTGAAGCTTTCTTT CASREGRRTNTEAFF